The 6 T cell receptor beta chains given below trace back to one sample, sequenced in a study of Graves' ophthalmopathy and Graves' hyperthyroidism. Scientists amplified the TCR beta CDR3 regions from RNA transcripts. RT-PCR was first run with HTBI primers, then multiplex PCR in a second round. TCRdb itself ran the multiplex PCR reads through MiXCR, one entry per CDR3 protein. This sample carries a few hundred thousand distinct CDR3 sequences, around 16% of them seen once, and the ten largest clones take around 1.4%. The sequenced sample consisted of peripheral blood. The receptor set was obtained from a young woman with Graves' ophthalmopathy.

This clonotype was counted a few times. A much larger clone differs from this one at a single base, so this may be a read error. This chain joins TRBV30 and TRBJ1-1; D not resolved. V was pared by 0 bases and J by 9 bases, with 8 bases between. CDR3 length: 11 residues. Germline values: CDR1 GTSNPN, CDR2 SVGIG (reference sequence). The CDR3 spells CAWSVRNKAFF. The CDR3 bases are TGTGCCTGGAGTGTACGGAATAAAGCTTTCTTT.

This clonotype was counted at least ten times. CDR3 residues: CSVEDGGPNYEQYF. The CDR3 DNA reads as TGCAGCGTTGAAGACGGGGGACCCAACTACGAGCAGTACTTC. This chain joins TRBV29-1 and TRBJ2-7; D possibly corresponds to TRBD2 (6 bases). V gave up 0 bases and J gave up 3 bases, with 12 bases separating them. The CDR3 has 14 amino acids. Germline CDR1 is SQVTM and CDR2 is ANQGSEA.

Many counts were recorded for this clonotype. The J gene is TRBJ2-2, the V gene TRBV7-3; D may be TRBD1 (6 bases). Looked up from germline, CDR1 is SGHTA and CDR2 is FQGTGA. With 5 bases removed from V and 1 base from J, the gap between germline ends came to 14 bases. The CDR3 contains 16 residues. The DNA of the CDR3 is TGTGCCAGCAGCCGCACTCCGGGACAGAACACCGGGGAGCTGTTTTTT. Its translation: CASSRTPGQNTGELFF.

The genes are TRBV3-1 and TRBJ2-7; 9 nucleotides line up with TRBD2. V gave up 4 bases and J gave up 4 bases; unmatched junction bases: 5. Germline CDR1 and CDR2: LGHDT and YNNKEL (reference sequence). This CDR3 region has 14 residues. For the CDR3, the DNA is TGTGCCAGCAGCCGGCGGACTAGCGAGTACGAGCAGTACTTC. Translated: CASSRRTSEYEQYF.

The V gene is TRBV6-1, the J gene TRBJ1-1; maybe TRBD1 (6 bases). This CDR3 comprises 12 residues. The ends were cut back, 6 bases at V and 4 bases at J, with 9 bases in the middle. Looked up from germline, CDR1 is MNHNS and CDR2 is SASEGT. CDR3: CASREDSTEAFF. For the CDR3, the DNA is TGTGCCAGCAGAGAGGACAGCACTGAAGCTTTCTTT.

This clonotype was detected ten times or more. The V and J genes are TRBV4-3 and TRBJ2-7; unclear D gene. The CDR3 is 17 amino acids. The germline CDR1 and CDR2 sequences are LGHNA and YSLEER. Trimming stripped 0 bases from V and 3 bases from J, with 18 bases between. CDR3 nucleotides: TGCGCCAGCAGCCAAGATGTTGTGGGCAGAGCATACTACGAGCAGTACTTC. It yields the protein CASSQDVVGRAYYEQYF.